Shown below are 20 T cell receptor beta chains from a single sample sequenced in a study of blood T cell repertoires in COVID-19. Repertoires were generated with immunoSEQ multiplex PCR, while TCRdb's copy carries only in-frame clones and drops some. The sample holds 200,000 to 250,000 clones, roughly 79% seen once. Input material: peripheral blood. These receptors were obtained from an elderly woman with acute or convalescent COVID-19.

V gene TRBV5-4 combines with J gene TRBJ2-7; perhaps TRBD2 as D (6 bases). V lost 0 bases, J lost 3 bases, and 16 bases lay in between. Germline CDR1 and CDR2: SGHNT and YYREEE (reference sequence). The CDR3 spans 16 residues. CDR3 in amino acids: CASSLGGGGIGYEQYF. The DNA for the CDR3 is TGTGCCAGCAGCTTGGGTGGAGGCGGGATAGGCTACGAGCAGTACTTC.

The chain links TRBV19 to TRBJ2-3; a possible D gene is TRBD2 (5 bases). There are 13 residues in the CDR3. V was pared by 7 bases and J by 4 bases, with 12 bases between. Germline V gene data show CDR1 as LNHDA and CDR2 as SQIVND (reference sequence). The CDR3 loop is CASTAGSADTQYF. For the CDR3, the DNA is TGTGCCAGTACCGCGGGTAGCGCAGATACGCAGTATTTT.

The V call is TRBV5-1, the J call TRBJ1-4, with 7 nucleotides matching TRBD1. Germline CDR1 and CDR2: SGHRS and YFSETQ. The CDR3 has 15 residues. V dropped 1 base and J dropped 1; count of bases not matched to a gene: 1. CDR3 DNA: TGCGCCAGCAGCTTGAACAGGGGAACTAATGAAAAACTGTTTTTT. Translated: CASSLNRGTNEKLFF.

The chain is built from TRBV5-1 and TRBJ1-1; D unclear. Trimming cost V 1 base and J 4 bases, with 8 bases left between them. CDR1 is SGHRS, CDR2 YFSETQ, per germline. The CDR3 extends over 13 amino acids. For the CDR3, the DNA is TGCGCCAGCAGCTTGCTGGGGAGCACTGAAGCTTTCTTT. Translating gives CASSLLGSTEAFF.

The J gene is TRBJ1-6, the V gene TRBV27; D might be TRBD1 (5 bases). The CDR3 contains 14 residues. V was cut by 10 bases and J by 12 bases, with 22 bases left in between. Per the germline V gene, CDR1 is MNHEY and CDR2 is SMNVEV (reference sequence). In DNA, the CDR3 is TGTGCCACCCAACGTTCGCAGGGACTGGAACCCCTCCACTTT. Its translation is CATQRSQGLEPLHF.

The chain's CDR3 is CASSHRLRGRNEQYF. The CDR3 DNA reads TGTGCCAGCAGCCACAGGCTGAGGGGGCGCAACGAGCAGTACTTC. V gene TRBV7-6 combines with J gene TRBJ2-7, with 7 bases matching TRBD1. This CDR3 has 15 residues. Germline CDR1 is SGHVS and CDR2 is FNYEAQ. Losses at the gene ends were 5 bases for V and 5 bases for J; bases not matched to a gene: 12.

The DNA for the CDR3 is TGTGCCAGCTCATCCACTGGACTAGCGGGAGGTTCAAGCACAGATACGCAGTATTTT. It codes for CASSSTGLAGGSSTDTQYF. V gene TRBV18 combines with J gene TRBJ2-3; 14 bases match TRBD2. V was clipped by 5 bases and J by 0 bases; unmatched bases: 10. CDR1 is KGHSH, CDR2 LQKENI, per germline. This CDR3 has 19 amino acids.

The gene calls are TRBV12-3 or TRBV12-4 and TRBJ2-7; D is perhaps TRBD1 (5 bases). Trimming removed 5 bases from V and 3 bases from J, with 8 bases in between. CDR3 size: 12 residues. The CDR3 nucleotides are TGTGCCAGCAGTAGCCAGGGCTACGAGCAGTACTTC. It specifies CASSSQGYEQYF.

This clone was detected only a few times. The chain carries TRBV5-4 and TRBJ1-6; TRBD1 matches 7 bases. CDR1 SGHNT and CDR2 YYREEE come from the germline V gene (reference sequence). The length of the CDR3 is 14 residues. With V trimmed by 4 bases and J by 6 bases, 4 bases remained unmatched. DNA of the CDR3: TGTGCCAGCAGCACCGGGACAGTTAATTCACCCCTCCACTTT. It encodes CASSTGTVNSPLHF. The variable domain in full, completed from reference TRBV5-4 and TRBJ1-6, reads ETGVTQSPTHLIKTRGQQVTLRCSSQSGHNTVSWYQQALGQGPQFIFQYYREEENGRGNFPPRFSGLQFPNYSSELNVNALELDDSALYLCASSTGTVNSPLHFGNGTRLTVT.

Here the CDR3 reads CASSARQGATEAFF. The CDR3 region has the DNA TGCGCCAGCAGCGCTAGACAGGGGGCAACTGAAGCTTTCTTT. This chain links TRBV5-1 with TRBJ1-1; 10 bases fit TRBD1. Germline V gives CDR1 SGHRS, CDR2 YFSETQ. Losses at the gene ends were 4 bases for V and 5 bases for J; bases not matched to a gene: 5. The CDR3 consists of 14 residues. The whole variable domain, remainder taken from reference TRBV5-1 and TRBJ1-1, is KAGVTQTPRYLIKTRGQQVTLSCSPISGHRSVSWYQQTPGQGLQFLFEYFSETQRNKGNFPGRFSGRQFSNSRSEMNVSTLELGDSALYLCASSARQGATEAFFGQGTRLTVV.

The rearrangement links TRBV7-2 to TRBJ1-2, with TRBD1 as a possible D gene (5 bases). This CDR3 spans 13 amino acids. CDR1 and CDR2 (germline): SGHTA, FQGNSA. The V end lost 1 base, the J end lost 7 bases, and 10 bases lay between the germline ends. The CDR3 sequence: CASSLGGDGGYTF. DNA for the CDR3: TGTGCCAGCAGCTTAGGGGGGGATGGTGGCTACACCTTC.

The V and J genes are TRBV7-2 and TRBJ1-2, with TRBD1 identical over 7 bases. This CDR3 is built from 15 residues. Unmatched junction bases numbered 6, after V lost 3 bases and J lost 2 bases. Germline assignment: CDR1 SGHTA and CDR2 FQGNSA. The CDR3 region has the DNA TGTGCCAGCAGCTTCCAGGGCAGGGGGAACTATGGCTACACCTTC. Amino acids: CASSFQGRGNYGYTF.

The chain uses TRBV7-6 and TRBJ2-5; D is unclear. Germline CDR1 reads SGHVS; CDR2 reads FNYEAQ. This CDR3 region has 14 residues. V was shortened by 1 base and J by 6 bases, with 12 bases between the two germline ends. This chain's CDR3 is CASSLGGSTQTQYF. CDR3 nucleotide sequence: TGTGCCAGCAGCTTAGGCGGATCGACGCAGACCCAGTACTTC. Drawing the rest from reference TRBV7-6 and TRBJ2-5, the complete variable domain is GAGVSQSPRYKVTKRGQDVALRCDPISGHVSLYWYRQALGQGPEFLTYFNYEAQQDKSGLPNDRFSAERPEGSISTLTIQRTEQRDSAMYRCASSLGGSTQTQYFGPGTRLLVL.

The chain has TRBV7-9 and TRBJ2-1, with D maybe TRBD1 (6 bases). Germline assignment: CDR1 SEHNR and CDR2 FQNEAQ (reference sequence). V lost 8 bases and J lost 0, with 11 bases in between. The CDR3 runs to 14 residues. DNA for the CDR3: TGTGCCAGCGTTGTGGACAGCTCCTACAATGAGCAGTTCTTC. Amino acids: CASVVDSSYNEQFF.

J is TRBJ2-5 and V is TRBV4-1; 10 bases match TRBD2. The CDR3 contains 16 residues. Germline V CDR1 and CDR2: MGHRA, YSYEKL. V was clipped by 1 base and J by 10 bases; unmatched bases: 12. DNA of the CDR3: TGCGCCAGCAGCCAAGCCGGGACTAGCGTCCCTGGAGGCCAGTACTTC. It codes for CASSQAGTSVPGGQYF.

This clone showed up just once. This chain connects TRBV7-2 to TRBJ2-7; D not resolved. Trimming cost V 5 bases and J 1 base, with 15 bases left between them. CDR1 and CDR2 (germline): SGHTA, FQGNSA. The length of the CDR3 is 15 residues. DNA for the CDR3: TGTGCCAGCAGCAAAGACAAGGATCGTTCCTACGAGCAGTACTTC. This gives the protein CASSKDKDRSYEQYF.

CDR3 sequence reads: CASRSGQDQPQHF. The CDR3 bases are TGTGCCAGCAGATCGGGACAAGATCAGCCCCAGCATTTT. The chain couples TRBV2 to TRBJ1-5; a possible D gene is TRBD1 (6 bases). The V gene's germline CDR1 is SNHLY and CDR2 FYNNEI. V was shortened by 6 bases and J by 5 bases, with 11 bases between the two germline ends. The CDR3 runs 13 residues.

The chain has TRBV5-1 and TRBJ2-2; D is undetermined. V lost 7 bases and J 0 bases, leaving 16 bases between the germline ends. The CDR3 consists of 16 residues. The germline V gene has CDR1 SGHRS and CDR2 YFSETQ. Written as DNA, the CDR3 is TGCGCCAGCGGAGCTTACGTGCAGTCGAACACCGGGGAGCTGTTTTTT. This codes for CASGAYVQSNTGELFF.

Here the CDR3 reads CASSYSRQSGGYTF. CDR3 bases: TGTGCCAGCAGTTACTCGAGGCAGAGTGGCGGCTACACCTTC. This rearrangement joins TRBV6-2 or TRBV6-3 to TRBJ1-2; D not resolved. The CDR3 spans 14 residues. From germline, CDR1 is MNHEY and CDR2 SVGEGT. V lost 0 bases, J lost 8 bases, and 13 bases lay in between.

This chain links TRBV29-1 with TRBJ2-1, with no clear D. V lost 4 bases and J lost 3, with 10 bases in between. The CDR3 covers 13 residues. Germline CDR1 reads SQVTM; CDR2 reads ANQGSEA. The CDR3 region is CSVVHSFYNEQFF. The DNA for the CDR3 is TGCAGCGTTGTCCACAGCTTCTACAATGAGCAGTTCTTC.